The TCR beta chain described here comes from a study of vaccination and CD4 T cells after COVID-19. Details on this clonotype: Its antigen is unidentified.

Treatment reported: roughly ten-day PBMC culture with coronavirus spike peptide pools or control peptides (ViraFEST assay). The CDR3 has 14 amino acids. Germline values: CDR1 MDHEN, CDR2 SYDVKM. Trimming shortened V by 3 bases and J by 1 base, and 9 bases separated the two germline ends. With the Oncomine TCR Beta short-read assay, DNA from cultured CD4+ T cells was sequenced. TCRdb used MiXCR to reprocess the PCR reads, holding one entry per CDR3 protein. The data hold about 20,000 distinct CDR3 sequences, with approximately 52% observed a single time. The J gene is TRBJ1-1, the V gene TRBV28; no clear D gene. The sequence came from a human donor who had recovered from COVID-19. Sequencing was done on a sample of CD4+ T cells from blood, cultured in vitro. The CDR3 DNA is TGTGCCAGCAGTTTGAAGCAGAGGAACACTGAAGCTTTCTTT. It yields the protein CASSLKQRNTEAFF.